The 11 T cell receptor beta chains in this list originate from one sample, sequenced in a study of somatic mutations in cytotoxic T cells in rheumatoid arthritis. The data were produced by immunoSEQ multiplex PCR, yet TCRdb's version contains in-frame clones alone and is incomplete. The sample has 7,000 to 9,500 clones, 79% seen once; the top ten hold under 5.5%. The sequencing sample was made of CD8+ T cells sorted from blood. These receptor sequences come from an adult with rheumatoid arthritis.

The rearrangement uses TRBV28 and TRBJ2-1, with D possibly TRBD1 on 5 matching bases. The CDR3 consists of 13 residues. Trimming removed 8 bases from V and 0 bases from J, with 8 bases in between. Germline V gene lookup returns CDR1 MDHEN and CDR2 SYDVKM. The DNA of the CDR3 is TGTGCCAGCGGACAATACTCCTACAATGAGCAGTTCTTC. It codes for CASGQYSYNEQFF.

The V and J genes are TRBV7-8 and TRBJ2-5; perhaps TRBD2 as D (5 bases). Germline V gene data show CDR1 as SGHVS and CDR2 as FQNEAQ. The CDR3 consists of 16 residues. The V and J ends lost 6 bases and 4 bases respectively, with 21 bases between them. This chain's CDR3 is CASRATATIRVETQYF. In DNA form, the CDR3 reads TGTGCCAGCAGGGCCACCGCGACTATTCGCGTAGAGACCCAGTACTTC. Combining the CDR3 with reference TRBV7-8 and TRBJ2-5 gives the whole variable domain GAGVSQSPRYKVAKRGQDVALRCDPISGHVSLFWYQQALGQGPEFLTYFQNEAQLDKSGLPSDRFFAERPEGSVSTLKIQRTQQEDSAVYLCASRATATIRVETQYFGPGTRLLVL.

The rearrangement joins TRBV5-6 to TRBJ1-5, with D perhaps TRBD1 (5 bases). The CDR3 runs to 17 residues. CDR1 SGHDT and CDR2 YYEEEE come from the germline V gene. With 1 base removed from V and 0 bases from J, the gap between germline ends came to 14 bases. The CDR3 sequence: CASSLSWGSHSNQPQHF. As DNA, the CDR3 is TGTGCCAGCAGCTTGAGTTGGGGGTCTCATAGCAATCAGCCCCAGCATTTT.

The chain recombines TRBV19 with TRBJ1-5, with D hard to call. The CDR3 is 14 residues long. V was clipped by 5 bases and J by 0 bases, with 8 bases between them. Germline V gives CDR1 LNHDA, CDR2 SQIVND (reference sequence). CDR3 coding DNA: TGTGCCAGTAGTTATTTTGGTAGCAATCAGCCCCAGCATTTT. Its translation is CASSYFGSNQPQHF.

The rearrangement uses TRBV19 and TRBJ2-1; TRBD1 aligns across 7 bases. Germline-derived CDR1 and CDR2 are LNHDA and SQIVND (reference sequence). V shed 3 bases and J 4 bases; nucleotides not matched to a gene: 3. The CDR3 length is 14 residues. In DNA form, the CDR3 reads TGTGCCAGTAGTATGAACAGGGGTTACAATGAGCAGTTCTTC. Translated, it gives CASSMNRGYNEQFF. Full variable domain (rest looked up from reference TRBV19 and TRBJ2-1): DGGITQSPKYLFRKEGQNVTLSCEQNLNHDAMYWYRQDPGQGLRLIYYSQIVNDFQKGDIAEGYSVSREKKESFPLTVTSAQKNPTAFYLCASSMNRGYNEQFFGPGTRLTVL.

The chain is built from TRBV5-6 and TRBJ2-1; 7 positions agree with TRBD1. V lost 2 bases to trimming and J lost 1 base; unmatched junction nucleotides: 3. The CDR3 runs to 15 residues. From germline, CDR1 is SGHDT and CDR2 YYEEEE. CDR3 protein: CASSFGQVSYNEQFF. CDR3 nucleotide sequence: TGTGCCAGCAGCTTCGGACAGGTTTCCTACAATGAGCAGTTCTTC. The full variable domain, rest sourced from reference TRBV5-6 and TRBJ2-1, is DAGVTQSPTHLIKTRGQQVTLRCSPKSGHDTVSWYQQALGQGPQFIFQYYEEEERQRGNFPDRFSGHQFPNYSSELNVNALLLGDSALYLCASSFGQVSYNEQFFGPGTRLTVL.

This chain uses TRBV9 with TRBJ2-2; 12 nucleotides agree with TRBD2. With V trimmed by 4 bases and J by 1 base, 5 bases remained unmatched. Germline assignment: CDR1 SGDLS and CDR2 YYNGEE. The CDR3 runs 17 residues. This CDR3 reads CASSLRTSGENTGELFF. As DNA, the CDR3 is TGTGCCAGCAGCTTACGGACTAGCGGGGAGAACACCGGGGAGCTGTTTTTT.

The genes are TRBV5-4 and TRBJ1-6, with a tentative D call TRBD1 (5 bases). The CDR3 sequence is 17 residues long. The V and J ends lost 0 bases and 10 bases respectively, with 20 bases between them. The germline V gene encodes CDR1 SGHNT and CDR2 YYREEE (reference sequence). The CDR3 reads CASSLDPRAGRGSPLHF. The CDR3 bases are TGTGCCAGCAGCTTGGATCCCCGGGCAGGGAGAGGGTCACCCCTCCACTTT.

The chain combines TRBV5-1 with TRBJ1-6; 8 positions agree with TRBD1. CDR3 size: 16 residues. Germline V gene data show CDR1 as SGHRS and CDR2 as YFSETQ. The J segment lost 6 bases and the V segment lost 4 bases, leaving 9 bases of the junction unmatched. The CDR3: CASSARTGSGNSPLHF. DNA of the CDR3: TGCGCCAGCAGCGCGAGGACAGGGTCCGGTAATTCACCCCTCCACTTT.

This chain joins TRBV5-1 and TRBJ1-5; a weak D match, TRBD1 (6 bases). Germline lookup yields CDR1 SGHRS and CDR2 YFSETQ. Trimming took 0 bases from V and 6 from J, leaving 7 bases between them. This CDR3 is 13 amino acids long. In DNA form, the CDR3 reads TGCGCCAGCAGCTTGGAGGGGGTTCAGCCCCAGCATTTT. Translation gives CASSLEGVQPQHF. The full variable domain, rest sourced from reference TRBV5-1 and TRBJ1-5, is KAGVTQTPRYLIKTRGQQVTLSCSPISGHRSVSWYQQTPGQGLQFLFEYFSETQRNKGNFPGRFSGRQFSNSRSEMNVSTLELGDSALYLCASSLEGVQPQHFGDGTRLSIL.

The chain employs TRBV13 and TRBJ2-6, with D unclear. The V and J ends lost 4 bases and 0 bases respectively, with 19 bases between them. The germline CDR1 and CDR2 sequences are PRHDT and FYEKMQ (reference sequence). The CDR3 extends over 19 amino acids. The CDR3 coding sequence is TGTGCCAGCAGCTCTACGGATAGGGTAACGCGCTCTGGGGCCAACGTCCTGACTTTC. This translates into CASSSTDRVTRSGANVLTF.